Each of the 29 T cell receptor beta chains below was sequenced from the same sample in a study of Ad26.COV2.S vaccination and SARS-CoV-2 variants. TCRdb's table, derived via immunoSEQ multiplex PCR, lists solely in-frame clones and lacks some. The repertoire holds 350,000 to 450,000 clones, with 80% to 90% as singletons. Treatment specified: around 19 received Ad26.COV2.S at low or high dose, single or two shots; 5 received placebo; per-sample allocation not given. Day 63 following the first vaccine or placebo injection was when the samples were taken. The sequencing used peripheral blood, collected in a trial of Ad26.COV2.S vaccine versus placebo. The receptors were gathered from a person between 18 and 60 years old who received the Ad26.COV2.S COVID-19 vaccine or a placebo.

The chain links TRBV18 to TRBJ1-4, with D tentatively TRBD1 (5 bases). The CDR3 sequence is 13 residues long. Trimming left V 5 bases short and J 3 bases short, with 7 bases between. Germline CDR1 reads KGHSH; CDR2 reads LQKENI. The CDR3 sequence is CASSSGPNEKLFF. The CDR3 region has the DNA TGTGCCAGCTCATCGGGGCCTAATGAAAAACTGTTTTTT. Using reference TRBV18 and TRBJ1-4 for the parts outside the CDR3, the full variable domain is NAGVMQNPRHLVRRRGQEARLRCSPMKGHSHVYWYRQLPEEGLKFMVYLQKENIIDESGMPKERFSAEFPKEGPSILRIQQVVRGDSAAYFCASSSGPNEKLFFGSGTQLSVL.

This chain connects TRBV5-4 to TRBJ2-3, with D perhaps matching TRBD2 (5 bases). Trimming removed 8 bases at V and 6 bases at J, with 13 bases between. The CDR3 consists of 12 residues. Germline V gives CDR1 SGHNT, CDR2 YYREEE (reference sequence). The CDR3 spells CASSDAGDTQYF. CDR3 nucleotide sequence: TGTGCCAGTTCCGATGCGGGCGATACGCAGTATTTT.

V gene TRBV5-1 combines with J gene TRBJ1-1; TRBD1 might be the D (6 bases). CDR1 and CDR2 (germline): SGHRS, YFSETQ. The germline V and J ends were trimmed by 4 bases and 3 bases, with 28 bases remaining between them. This CDR3 region has 19 residues. This CDR3 reads CASSPLPRGGPIVDTEAFF. The CDR3 coding sequence is TGCGCCAGCAGCCCTCTGCCACGGGGGGGCCCCATTGTGGACACTGAAGCTTTCTTT.

V is TRBV3-1 (or the pseudogene TRBV3-2) and J is TRBJ2-1, with 10 positions matching TRBD2. The length of the CDR3 is 15 residues. The junction had 7 bases not matched to a gene; V was cut back by 2 bases and J by 9 bases. CDR1 is LGHDT and CDR2 is YNNKEL in the germline V gene (reference sequence). As DNA, the CDR3 is TGTGCCAGCAGCCAAACGGGGACTAGCGCAACTGAGCAGTTCTTC. Its translation: CASSQTGTSATEQFF.

The chain employs TRBV4-2 and TRBJ2-1, with unresolved D. The CDR3 has 18 residues. Germline V gene lookup returns CDR1 LGHNA and CDR2 YNFKEQ. The ends were cut back, 0 bases at V and 4 bases at J, with 19 bases in the middle. This chain's CDR3 is CASSQDETPPILYNEQFF. The CDR3 region has the DNA TGTGCCAGCAGCCAAGATGAAACACCCCCTATCCTATACAATGAGCAGTTCTTC.

Note on this clone: The same CDR3 also results from other DNA sequences found in this sample. The chain combines TRBV5-1 with TRBJ2-5; either TRBD1 or TRBD2 may fit D (5 bases each). Deletions cut 4 bases from V and 1 base from J, with 8 bases between. This CDR3 is built from 13 residues. From germline, CDR1 is SGHRS and CDR2 YFSETQ. The CDR3 region has the DNA TGCGCCAGCAGCCCGGGACCCCAAGAGACCCAGTACTTC. It specifies CASSPGPQETQYF.

The V gene is TRBV7-8, the J gene TRBJ2-3; possibly TRBD2 for D (6 bases). V shed 0 bases and J shed 4 bases, with 11 bases lying between them. Germline V CDR1 and CDR2: SGHVS, FQNEAQ. This CDR3 is 15 amino acids long. Here the CDR3 reads CASSLARTTSDTQYF. In DNA, the CDR3 is TGTGCCAGCAGCTTAGCGCGGACTACCTCAGATACGCAGTATTTT.

In this sample, this clone turned up many times. The chain is built from TRBV24-1 and TRBJ2-1; TRBD2 is a possible D gene (6 bases). This CDR3 comprises 16 residues. Germline V gene sequence: CDR1 KGHDR, CDR2 SFDVKD. V was shortened by 0 bases and J by 2 bases, with 10 bases between the two germline ends. The CDR3 loop is CATSDLSSGPYNEQFF. CDR3 in DNA: TGTGCCACCAGTGATTTGAGTAGCGGCCCCTACAATGAGCAGTTCTTC.

CDR3 protein: CASSPGTDYGYTF. The CDR3 region has the DNA TGTGCCAGCAGTCCCGGGACAGACTATGGCTACACCTTC. The chain couples TRBV12-3 or TRBV12-4 to TRBJ1-2, with 7 bases identical to TRBD1. The V segment lost 5 bases and the J segment 3 bases; nucleotides outside the gene matches: 3. CDR3 length equals 13 residues.

This clone was seen once. J is TRBJ1-2 and V is TRBV7-2, with D possibly TRBD1 on 6 matching bases. This CDR3 spans 15 amino acids. CDR1 SGHTA and CDR2 FQGNSA come from the germline V gene. The V end lost 1 base, the J end lost 8 bases, and 17 bases lay between the germline ends. This CDR3 reads CASSLVLGGGGGYTF. CDR3 sequence (DNA): TGTGCCAGCAGCTTAGTTTTAGGGGGTGGCGGAGGCTACACCTTC.

V and J are TRBV3-1 (or the pseudogene TRBV3-2) and TRBJ2-6, with TRBD2 as a possible D gene (5 bases). Germline V gene lookup returns CDR1 LGHDT and CDR2 YNNKEL (reference sequence). CDR3 size: 16 residues. V dropped 0 bases and J dropped 9 bases, with 15 bases sitting between them. In DNA, the CDR3 is TGTGCCAGCAGCCAAGACCTAGCCTTCTCGGGCAACGTCCTGACTTTC. Translated, it gives CASSQDLAFSGNVLTF.

The chain joins TRBV5-1 to TRBJ1-1; tentatively, D is TRBD1 (5 bases). The V and J ends lost 1 base and 3 bases respectively, with 10 bases between them. The germline CDR1 and CDR2 sequences are SGHRS and YFSETQ. There are 14 residues in the CDR3. The CDR3 loop reads CASSLPGRDTEAFF. CDR3 DNA: TGCGCCAGCAGCTTGCCAGGGAGAGACACTGAAGCTTTCTTT.

The rearrangement uses TRBV5-1 and TRBJ2-7; D perhaps matches TRBD1 (6 bases). This CDR3 comprises 14 residues. Germline V gene lookup returns CDR1 SGHRS and CDR2 YFSETQ. V shed 3 bases and J shed 0 bases, with 10 bases lying between them. CDR3 loop: CASSSTGISYEQYF. The CDR3 coding sequence is TGCGCCAGCAGCTCTACAGGGATCTCCTACGAGCAGTACTTC.

The rearrangement joins TRBV19 to TRBJ2-3; 9 bases are a match to TRBD2. Germline V gene lookup returns CDR1 LNHDA and CDR2 SQIVND (reference sequence). V shed 5 bases and J 5 bases; nucleotides not matched to a gene: 8. The CDR3 extends over 15 amino acids. CDR3 sequence (DNA): TGTGCCAGTAGTTCGACTAGCGGAGGGGGAGATACGCAGTATTTT. Residues: CASSSTSGGGDTQYF.

The chain uses TRBV13 and TRBJ2-3; D possibly corresponds to TRBD1 (5 bases). Looked up from germline, CDR1 is PRHDT and CDR2 is FYEKMQ (reference sequence). This CDR3 is 13 amino acids long. With 6 bases removed from V and 4 bases from J, the gap between germline ends came to 11 bases. The CDR3 here is CASSSRASDTQYF. CDR3 nucleotides: TGTGCCAGCAGTTCCAGGGCGTCAGATACGCAGTATTTT.

The chain uses TRBV6-6 and TRBJ1-6; no firm D call. The CDR3 contains 14 residues. V gave up 2 bases and J gave up 6 bases, with 8 bases separating them. CDR1 and CDR2 (germline): MNHNY, SVGAGI (reference sequence). The CDR3 here is CASSYQVTNSPLHF. In DNA, the CDR3 is TGTGCCAGCAGTTACCAGGTTACTAATTCACCCCTCCACTTT.

V and J are TRBV4-1 and TRBJ2-3; TRBD1 might be the D (5 bases). Trimming left V 0 bases short and J 4 bases short, with 20 bases between. Germline V gene data show CDR1 as MGHRA and CDR2 as YSYEKL. The CDR3 consists of 18 residues. The CDR3 protein is CASSQEGRKGFSPDTQYF. CDR3 DNA: TGCGCCAGCAGCCAAGAAGGAAGAAAGGGGTTCAGTCCAGATACGCAGTATTTT.

The rearrangement joins TRBV29-1 to TRBJ2-1, with unresolved D. CDR1 and CDR2 from the germline V gene are SQVTM and ANQGSEA. V dropped 7 bases and J dropped 4 bases, with 8 bases sitting between them. The CDR3 spans 11 residues. The CDR3, as DNA: TGCAGCGCGGTAATATACAATGAGCAGTTCTTC. Its translation: CSAVIYNEQFF.

J is TRBJ1-2 and V is TRBV30; TRBD1 is a possible D gene (6 bases). V was trimmed by 1 base and J by 3 bases, leaving 12 bases between them. CDR1 and CDR2 from the germline V gene are GTSNPN and SVGIG (reference sequence). This CDR3 contains 14 residues. The CDR3 DNA is TGTGCCTGGAGTGCCAGGGGAATCGACTATGGCTACACCTTC. Amino acids: CAWSARGIDYGYTF.

V usage is TRBV28 and J usage is TRBJ1-5; D perhaps matches TRBD1 (5 bases). CDR3 length equals 13 residues. Trimming took off 8 bases at V and 6 bases at J, with 14 bases between the two ends. The germline CDR1 and CDR2 sequences are MDHEN and SYDVKM. CDR3 protein: CASGTRATQPQHF. The CDR3 DNA reads TGTGCCAGCGGGACCCGGGCCACTCAGCCCCAGCATTTT.

The chain carries TRBV29-1 and TRBJ1-4; the D gene is possibly TRBD1 (5 bases). Germline V gene data show CDR1 as SQVTM and CDR2 as ANQGSEA. This CDR3 comprises 14 residues. Between the trimmed V and J ends, which lost 7 bases and 0 bases, there was a span of 12 bases. The CDR3 protein is CSARGVATNEKLFF. In DNA, the CDR3 is TGCAGCGCCCGAGGGGTGGCAACTAATGAAAAACTGTTTTTT.

V gene TRBV10-3 combines with J gene TRBJ1-2; 9 positions match TRBD1. This CDR3 comprises 15 residues. Germline V gene data show CDR1 as ENHRY and CDR2 as SYGVKD. With V trimmed by 6 bases and J by 3 bases, 8 bases remained unmatched. CDR3 coding DNA: TGTGCCATCAGAACAGGGGGCTTTGGGGACTATGGCTACACCTTC. Residues: CAIRTGGFGDYGYTF.

This chain joins TRBV18 and TRBJ2-3; TRBD2 might be the D (5 bases). CDR3 length: 14 residues. V was clipped by 3 bases and J by 4 bases, with 11 bases between them. Germline V gene data show CDR1 as KGHSH and CDR2 as LQKENI. In DNA form, the CDR3 reads TGTGCCAGCTCACCGGCGGGTAACGCAGATACGCAGTATTTT. Its protein is CASSPAGNADTQYF. The entire variable domain, with the rest obtained from reference TRBV18 and TRBJ2-3, is as follows: NAGVMQNPRHLVRRRGQEARLRCSPMKGHSHVYWYRQLPEEGLKFMVYLQKENIIDESGMPKERFSAEFPKEGPSILRIQQVVRGDSAAYFCASSPAGNADTQYFGPGTRLTVL.

In its sample, this clone was seen many times. J is TRBJ2-7 and V is TRBV2; a weak D match, TRBD2 (6 bases). CDR1 is SNHLY and CDR2 is FYNNEI in the germline V gene. Trimming removed 6 bases at V and 1 base at J, with 13 bases between. This CDR3 has 14 residues. CDR3 protein: CASREGTQSYEQYF. The CDR3 DNA sequence: TGTGCCAGCAGGGAGGGAACACAATCCTACGAGCAGTACTTC. The whole variable domain, remainder taken from reference TRBV2 and TRBJ2-7, is EPEVTQTPSHQVTQMGQEVILRCVPISNHLYFYWYRQILGQKVEFLVSFYNNEISEKSEIFDDQFSVERPDGSNFTLKIRSTKLEDSAMYFCASREGTQSYEQYFGPGTRLTVT.

The gene calls are TRBV15 and TRBJ2-7; 8 positions match TRBD2. The V gene end was trimmed by 2 bases and the J gene end by 6 bases; junction bases not matched to a gene: 3. CDR3 length: 13 residues. Per germline, CDR1 LNHNV and CDR2 YYDKDF (reference sequence). As DNA, the CDR3 is TGTGCCACCAGCAGAACAGCGGGAGCCGAGCAGTACTTC. Its protein product is CATSRTAGAEQYF.

The V and J genes are TRBV7-9 and TRBJ1-5; 7 nucleotides agree with TRBD1. With 5 bases clipped from V and 4 bases from J, the junction kept 8 bases outside the gene matches. CDR3 length: 15 amino acids. CDR1 SEHNR and CDR2 FQNEAQ come from the germline V gene (reference sequence). Here the CDR3 reads CASSIGTDLNQPQHF. The DNA for the CDR3 is TGTGCCAGCAGCATCGGGACAGACCTAAATCAGCCCCAGCATTTT. The complete variable domain, with remaining parts taken from reference TRBV7-9 and TRBJ1-5, reads DTGVSQNPRHKITKRGQNVTFRCDPISEHNRLYWYRQTLGQGPEFLTYFQNEAQLEKSRLLSDRFSAERPKGSFSTLEIQRTEQGDSAMYLCASSIGTDLNQPQHFGDGTRLSIL.

The rearrangement joins TRBV18 to TRBJ2-7; D is ambiguous. Germline V gene data show CDR1 as KGHSH and CDR2 as LQKENI. The CDR3 has 11 amino acids. Trimming removed 6 bases from V and 5 bases from J, with 8 bases in between. The DNA for the CDR3 is TGTGCCAGCTCGCTCGCGGACGAGCAGTACTTC. Translation: CASSLADEQYF.

The chain couples TRBV19 to TRBJ2-7, with a possible D match to TRBD1 (6 bases). CDR1 is LNHDA, CDR2 SQIVND, per germline (reference sequence). The CDR3 has 15 residues. V dropped 6 bases and J dropped 5 bases, with 20 bases sitting between them. DNA of the CDR3: TGTGCCAGTAGCTTTTCCATTACAGGGTCGGACGAGCAGTACTTC. It is translated as CASSFSITGSDEQYF.

The chain joins TRBV5-8 to TRBJ1-5, with D perhaps matching TRBD1 (6 bases). V was cut by 4 bases and J by 6 bases, with 11 bases left in between. The CDR3 spans 13 residues. The germline CDR1 and CDR2 sequences are SGHTS and YDEGEE. In DNA, the CDR3 is TGTGCCAGCAGCGAGACAGGTGGTCAGCCCCAGCATTTT. It yields the protein CASSETGGQPQHF.